This T cell receptor (beta chain) was obtained from a study of naive and memory T cell subsets. Study observations and caveats: From naive to CM, EM and EMRA, diversity decreased and Gini increased. Naive repertoires, especially CD8, held a few larger clonotypes, possibly memory cells re-expressing CD45RA.

Germline assignment: CDR1 MNHEY and CDR2 SMNVEV (reference sequence). Unmatched junction bases numbered 4, after V lost 8 bases and J lost 5 bases. The CDR3 runs 12 residues. There are a few counts of this clonotype. Its antigen is still unknown. CMV status came from CD4+ IFNgamma after overnight CMV lysate stimulation. CD8 T cells were positively selected from what remained after CD4 positive selection. The beta constant-region primer was an equimolar mix of two oligonucleotides covering TRBC1 and TRBC2. Ligated cDNA was amplified by four rounds of PCR with nested alpha and beta constant-region primers and SP2. TCRdb reanalysed the UMI-ligation and nested PCR reads using MiXCR and keeps one entry per CDR3 protein. Of approximately 100,000 distinct CDR3 sequences listed, about 14% were seen once; the top ten hold roughly 3.1%.

The material sequenced was naive CD8+ T cells from blood. This chain connects TRBV27 to TRBJ2-7; 9 bases agree with TRBD1. This TCR was sampled from a human donor in good health. CDR3: CASRDRVDEQYF. CDR3 nucleotide sequence: TGTGCCAGCCGGGACAGGGTTGACGAGCAGTACTTC.